This T cell receptor (beta chain) comes out of a study of follicular helper T cells after annual influenza vaccination. The overall study: For some subjects, blood spans the 2013-2014, 2014-2015 and 2015-2016 annual vaccinations.

Libraries were prepared by immunoSEQ multiplex PCR; TCRdb keeps only in-frame clonotypes and omits some of them. The repertoire includes fewer than 8,000 clones, around 83% of them detected once, and 0.75% to 0.95% sits in the top ten. For this clone: Its antigen is still unknown.

Indicated time point: 2015-2016 season, pre-vaccination. Sorted blood CD4 subsets were sequenced before and after adults received seasonal inactivated influenza vaccine. The germline gives CDR1 SGHKS, CDR2 YYEKEE (reference sequence). V lost 6 bases to trimming and J lost 7 bases; unmatched junction nucleotides: 8. This CDR3 region has 14 residues. Study outcomes and limitations: Just 10-20% of cells analyzed had recovered productive TCRB sequences. Plasmablast frequency change correlated with clonality change in ICOS+CD38+ cTfh.

V is TRBV5-5 and J is TRBJ2-1; 9 bases align to TRBD1. The source is an adult who received the influenza vaccine. Sequenced here: CXCR5- memory CD4+ T cells sorted from blood, sampled on the day of influenza vaccination. As DNA, the CDR3 is TGTGCCAGCAACGCACAGGGGGCGAAGAATGAGCAGTTCTTC. Translation gives CASNAQGAKNEQFF.